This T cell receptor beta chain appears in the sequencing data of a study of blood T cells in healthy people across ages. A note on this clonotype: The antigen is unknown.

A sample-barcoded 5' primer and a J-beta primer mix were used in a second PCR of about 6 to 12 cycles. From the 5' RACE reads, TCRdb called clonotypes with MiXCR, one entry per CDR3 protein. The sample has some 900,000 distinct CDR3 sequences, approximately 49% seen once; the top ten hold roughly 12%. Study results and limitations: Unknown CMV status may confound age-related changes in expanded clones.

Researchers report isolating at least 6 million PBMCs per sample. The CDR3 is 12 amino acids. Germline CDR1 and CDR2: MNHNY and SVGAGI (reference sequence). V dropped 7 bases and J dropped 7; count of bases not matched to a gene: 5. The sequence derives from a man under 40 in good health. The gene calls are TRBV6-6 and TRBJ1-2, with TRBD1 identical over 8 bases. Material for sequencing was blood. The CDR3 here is CASKTGELGYTF. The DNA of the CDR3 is TGTGCCAGCAAGACAGGGGAGCTTGGCTACACCTTC.